Below, 21 T cell receptor beta chains from the same sample are listed, as sequenced in a study of blood T cell repertoires in COVID-19. Measured with immunoSEQ multiplex PCR; TCRdb has only the in-frame clones, and not every one. The sample carries about 120,000 clones, over 75% recorded once. Sequenced: peripheral blood. These receptors all come from a man between 60 and 75 years old with acute or convalescent COVID-19.

The genes are TRBV11-2 and TRBJ2-1; 11 bases line up with TRBD2. CDR1 is SGHAT, CDR2 FQNNGV, per germline. V trimming: 5 bases; J trimming: 3 bases; junction bases outside the gene matches: 6. CDR3 length: 16 amino acids. The chain's CDR3 is CASSPRLAGIYNEQFF. For the CDR3, the DNA is TGTGCCAGCAGCCCAAGACTAGCGGGAATCTACAATGAGCAGTTCTTC. The variable domain in full, completed from reference TRBV11-2 and TRBJ2-1, reads EAGVAQSPRYKIIEKRQSVAFWCNPISGHATLYWYQQILGQGPKLLIQFQNNGVVDDSQLPKDRFSAERLKGVDSTLKIQPAKLEDSAVYLCASSPRLAGIYNEQFFGPGTRLTVL.

This chain links TRBV28 with TRBJ2-7; D may be TRBD1 (6 bases). Between the trimmed V and J ends, which lost 8 bases and 0 bases, there was a span of 11 bases. This CDR3 contains 13 residues. Germline V gene data show CDR1 as MDHEN and CDR2 as SYDVKM. For the CDR3, the DNA is TGTGCCAGCGGTGCGGACAGCTCCTACGAGCAGTACTTC. Translated: CASGADSSYEQYF. The full variable domain, its missing parts supplied by reference TRBV28 and TRBJ2-7, is DVKVTQSSRYLVKRTGEKVFLECVQDMDHENMFWYRQDPGLGLRLIYFSYDVKMKEKGDIPEGYSVSREKKERFSLILESASTNQTSMYLCASGADSSYEQYFGPGTRLTVT.

V usage is TRBV9 and J usage is TRBJ2-1; D is unresolved. This CDR3 has 13 amino acids. Between the trimmed V and J ends, which lost 3 bases and 7 bases, there was a span of 11 bases. The germline V gene has CDR1 SGDLS and CDR2 YYNGEE. Written as DNA, the CDR3 is TGTGCCAGCAGCGCTACGTTGAGGAATGAGCAGTTCTTC. Protein sequence: CASSATLRNEQFF.

This clone was picked up a small number of times. This chain links TRBV29-1 with TRBJ1-1; perhaps TRBD1 as D (5 bases). The length of the CDR3 is 14 residues. V lost 4 bases, J lost 1 base, and 13 bases lay in between. Germline CDR1 is SQVTM and CDR2 is ANQGSEA. Here the CDR3 reads CSVGRGTRNTEAFF. As DNA, the CDR3 is TGCAGCGTTGGGAGGGGTACGAGGAACACTGAAGCTTTCTTT. Looking up the rest from reference TRBV29-1 and TRBJ1-1 gives the full variable domain: SAVISQKPSRDICQRGTSLTIQCQVDSQVTMMFWYRQQPGQSLTLIATANQGSEATYESGFVIDKFPISRPNLTFSTLTVSNMSPEDSSIYLCSVGRGTRNTEAFFGQGTRLTVV.

This sequence joins TRBV10-2 and TRBJ2-1, with a possible D match to TRBD2 (5 bases). This CDR3 has 13 amino acids. V was trimmed by 7 bases and J by 2 bases, leaving 9 bases between them. Germline CDR1 WSHSY, CDR2 SAAADI. The CDR3 here is CASTRETYNEQFF. The CDR3, as DNA: TGCGCCAGCACACGGGAAACCTACAATGAGCAGTTCTTC.

A remark on this clone: The junction departs from germline at one end; a sequencing error may be responsible. The V call is TRBV27, the J call TRBJ2-2, with D tentatively TRBD1 (6 bases). CDR1 MNHEY and CDR2 SMNVEV come from the germline V gene (reference sequence). The CDR3 length is 14 residues. CDR3 sequence reads: CASSLGQNAGELFF. CDR3 DNA sequence: TGTGCCAGCAGTTTAGGACAGAACGCCGGGGAGCTGTTTTTT.

V usage is TRBV27 and J usage is TRBJ2-7, with TRBD2 identical over 9 bases. With 6 bases clipped from V and 3 bases from J, the junction kept 6 bases outside the gene matches. There are 14 residues in the CDR3. Germline V gene lookup returns CDR1 MNHEY and CDR2 SMNVEV (reference sequence). The CDR3: CASSRSGSVYEQYF. DNA of the CDR3: TGTGCCAGCAGCCGTAGCGGGAGTGTCTACGAGCAGTACTTC.

This clone appeared a few times. The chain links TRBV19 to TRBJ2-2; 7 nucleotides match TRBD2. The CDR3 contains 15 residues. The junction had 8 bases not matched to a gene; V was cut back by 2 bases and J by 8 bases. Germline-derived CDR1 and CDR2 are LNHDA and SQIVND (reference sequence). The CDR3, as DNA: TGTGCCAGTAGTATAAGAGGCGGGAGCGCGGGGGAGCTGTTTTTT. Residues: CASSIRGGSAGELFF.

The rearrangement links TRBV5-4 to TRBJ1-1; D gene unclear. The CDR3 is 14 amino acids. Germline values: CDR1 SGHNT, CDR2 YYREEE (reference sequence). V gave up 4 bases and J gave up 2 bases, with 12 bases separating them. DNA for the CDR3: TGTGCCAGCAGCACTAGGGATACCAACACTGAAGCTTTCTTT. Translation: CASSTRDTNTEAFF.

The chain combines TRBV6-5 with TRBJ2-1; the match to TRBD2 covers 8 bases. Germline CDR1 is MNHEY and CDR2 is SVGAGI. The CDR3 contains 15 residues. V lost 4 bases, J lost 5 bases, and 7 bases stayed unmatched. The CDR3 DNA sequence: TGTGCCAGCAGTTCACTAGCGGAGGCCGACAATGAGCAGTTCTTC. It codes for CASSSLAEADNEQFF.

The rearrangement joins TRBV11-2 to TRBJ2-5; 7 bases are shared with TRBD2. With V trimmed by 3 bases and J by 4 bases, 5 bases remained unmatched. The germline CDR1 and CDR2 sequences are SGHAT and FQNNGV. The CDR3 loop spans 14 amino acids. CDR3 sequence (DNA): TGTGCCAGCAGCTTGATGGGCGGGGGAGAGACCCAGTACTTC. Encoded protein: CASSLMGGGETQYF. Using reference TRBV11-2 and TRBJ2-5 for the parts outside the CDR3, the full variable domain is EAGVAQSPRYKIIEKRQSVAFWCNPISGHATLYWYQQILGQGPKLLIQFQNNGVVDDSQLPKDRFSAERLKGVDSTLKIQPAKLEDSAVYLCASSLMGGGETQYFGPGTRLLVL.

This chain connects TRBV6-2 or TRBV6-3 to TRBJ2-1; perhaps TRBD2 as D (6 bases). Germline lookup yields CDR1 MNHEY and CDR2 SVGEGT. The length of the CDR3 is 14 residues. Trimming took off 5 bases at V and 4 bases at J, with 12 bases between the two ends. The CDR3 bases are TGTGCCAGCAGTAAAGCGGGCCCGTACAATGAGCAGTTCTTC. Its translation is CASSKAGPYNEQFF.

The chain uses TRBV18 and TRBJ1-1, with 7 nucleotides matching TRBD1. CDR3 length: 14 amino acids. The V gene's germline CDR1 is KGHSH and CDR2 LQKENI. Trimming took 8 bases from V and 0 from J; bases not matched to a gene: 6. The CDR3 here is CASTQGYMNTEAFF. The CDR3 DNA follows: TGTGCCAGCACACAGGGGTATATGAACACTGAAGCTTTCTTT.

The chain employs TRBV11-2 and TRBJ2-7; 8 bases are shared with TRBD2. Germline values: CDR1 SGHAT, CDR2 FQNNGV. The CDR3 consists of 14 residues. The J segment lost 3 bases and the V segment lost 3 bases, leaving 4 bases of the junction unmatched. Here the CDR3 DNA reads TGTGCCAGCAGCTTTACTAGCGGCGTCTACGAGCAGTACTTC. Amino acids: CASSFTSGVYEQYF.

J is TRBJ2-7 and V is TRBV29-1, with 9 positions matching TRBD2. This CDR3 has 13 residues. CDR1 is SQVTM and CDR2 is ANQGSEA in the germline V gene. V lost 4 bases, J lost 3 bases, and 4 bases stayed unmatched. The CDR3 nucleotides are TGCAGCGTTGGGGCGGGAGGGGGCTACGAGCAGTACTTC. It codes for CSVGAGGGYEQYF.

The chain uses TRBV6-2 or TRBV6-3 and TRBJ2-5; D is possibly TRBD2 (5 bases). The CDR3 sequence is 14 residues long. Looked up from germline, CDR1 is MNHEY and CDR2 is SVGEGT. With 5 bases removed from V and 5 bases from J, the gap between germline ends came to 15 bases. CDR3 in amino acids: CASSTRTPSETQYF. The CDR3 DNA reads as TGTGCCAGCAGTACGAGGACCCCTAGCGAGACCCAGTACTTC.

This clone was counted a few times. J is TRBJ1-6 and V is TRBV10-1, with D possibly matching TRBD1 (6 bases). This CDR3 has 12 amino acids. Germline CDR1 WNHNN, CDR2 SYGVQD (reference sequence). Deletions cut 6 bases from V and 8 bases from J, with 8 bases between. DNA of the CDR3: TGCGCCAGCAGCCCAGGGGATTCACCCCTCCACTTT. It encodes CASSPGDSPLHF.

The CDR3 sequence is CASVQGNTIYF. CDR3 nucleotides: TGTGCCAGTGTACAGGGAAACACCATATATTTT. This chain links TRBV6-5 with TRBJ1-3; D gene unclear. The CDR3 sequence is 11 residues long. Germline-derived CDR1 and CDR2 are MNHEY and SVGAGI. V was cut by 9 bases and J by 4 bases, with 7 bases left in between.

This chain connects TRBV5-5 to TRBJ1-6; D call uncertain. Germline V gene data show CDR1 as SGHKS and CDR2 as YYEKEE (reference sequence). V was pared by 2 bases and J by 9 bases, with 12 bases between. This CDR3 comprises 14 residues. As DNA, the CDR3 is TGTGCCAGCAGCTTTGAAGATGCGGGTTCACCCCTCCACTTT. Protein sequence: CASSFEDAGSPLHF.

The V gene is TRBV9, the J gene TRBJ2-2; maybe TRBD2 (7 bases). The V end was cut by 3 bases, the J end by 5 bases, with 14 bases between. The CDR3 extends over 15 amino acids. Germline V gene lookup returns CDR1 SGDLS and CDR2 YYNGEE. For the CDR3, the DNA is TGTGCCAGCAGCGACGGGGGGCGCGGGACCGGGGAGCTGTTTTTT. Its translation: CASSDGGRGTGELFF. The full variable domain, completed using reference TRBV9 and TRBJ2-2, is DSGVTQTPKHLITATGQRVTLRCSPRSGDLSVYWYQQSLDQGLQFLIQYYNGEERAKGNILERFSAQQFPDLHSELNLSSLELGDSALYFCASSDGGRGTGELFFGEGSRLTVL.

The chain combines TRBV9 with TRBJ1-5; 7 bases agree with TRBD1. Looked up from germline, CDR1 is SGDLS and CDR2 is YYNGEE. V lost 3 bases and J lost 2; bases outside the gene matches: 5. CDR3 length: 15 residues. This CDR3 is CASSEGAGGNQPQHF. For the CDR3, the DNA is TGTGCCAGCAGCGAGGGGGCAGGGGGCAATCAGCCCCAGCATTTT.